This TCR beta chain derives from a study of cytomegalovirus exposure and HLA in healthy donors. This CDR3 is built from 15 residues. The germline gives CDR1 LNHDA, CDR2 SQIVND (reference sequence). V gave up 3 bases and J gave up 1 base, with 13 bases separating them. A note on this clone: Its antigen is not known.

The study ran its PCR with 60 Vbeta and 13 Jbeta primers. Sequenced by immunoSEQ multiplex PCR; TCRdb stores in-frame clones only, minus some. The data contain 150,000 to 200,000 clones, about 90% of them singletons. Study-wide results and caveats: Association with HLA alleles at 0.05 false discovery rate was found for 16,951 TCR beta sequences in a later analysis.

The sample was PBMCs. This TCR came from a girl under three years old in good health and CMV-seronegative. This chain uses TRBV19 with TRBJ2-7; perhaps TRBD1 as D (6 bases). This CDR3 is CASSIGQGISYEQYF. The CDR3 nucleotides are TGTGCCAGTAGTATCGGGCAGGGGATATCCTACGAGCAGTACTTC.